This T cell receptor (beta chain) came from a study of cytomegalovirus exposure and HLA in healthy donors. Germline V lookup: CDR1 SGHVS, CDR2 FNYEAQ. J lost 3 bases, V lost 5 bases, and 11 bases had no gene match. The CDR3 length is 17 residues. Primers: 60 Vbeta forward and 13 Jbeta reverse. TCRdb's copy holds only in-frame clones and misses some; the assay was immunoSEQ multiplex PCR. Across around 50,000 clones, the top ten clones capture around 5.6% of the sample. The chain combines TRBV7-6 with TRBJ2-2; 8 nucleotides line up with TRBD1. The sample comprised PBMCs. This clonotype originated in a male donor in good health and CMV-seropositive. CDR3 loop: CASSPIPTGGYTGELFF. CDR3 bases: TGTGCCAGCAGCCCTATCCCCACAGGGGGATACACCGGGGAGCTGTTTTTT.